Listed below are T cell receptor beta chains from one sample, sequenced in a study of OX40 agonist ivuxolimab in advanced cancers. Sequenced by immunoSEQ multiplex PCR; TCRdb stores in-frame clones only, minus some. The data hold about 31,000 clones, with approximately 88% observed a single time. Sequenced material: CD4+ or CD8+ T cells sorted from blood, taken in a trial of the OX40 agonist ivuxolimab. The receptors were sampled from an adult with an advanced solid tumor such as melanoma, head and neck, liver or kidney cancer. Each CDR3 is given with its conserved first and last residue. The order of the fields is V gene, clone size, J gene, D gene, CDR3 DNA, CDR3 protein. The D gene is left open where the match is weak. Clone size is given for some rows only: seen once, a few or many times, or a class if the clone is expanded.

TRBV29-1	NA	TRBJ2-7	TRBD1	TGCAGCGTTACCGGGACAGGGGAATCCTACGAGCAGTACTTC	CSVTGTGESYEQYF
TRBV9	NA	TRBJ2-5	TRBD1	TGTGCCAGCAGCGCGACAGGGGTACAAGAGACCCAGTACTTC	CASSATGVQETQYF
TRBV11-3	NA	TRBJ2-7	TRBD1	TGTGCCAGCAGCCACCGGGACAGTCCCTACGAGCAGTACTTC	CASSHRDSPYEQYF
TRBV5-8	NA	TRBJ2-5	NA	TGTGCCAGCAGGGACGCTAACCAAGAGACCCAGTACTTC	CASRDANQETQYF
TRBV5-8	NA	TRBJ1-5	TRBD1	TGTGCCAGCAGCCCCGGGACAGGGTTTCGGGGGCCCCAGCATTTT	CASSPGTGFRGPQHF
TRBV21-1	NA	TRBJ1-1	NA	TGTGCCAGCAGCAAAGGAAATATTGAAGGGGACACTGAAGCTTTCTTT	CASSKGNIEGDTEAFF
TRBV14	once	TRBJ2-3	TRBD2	TGTGCCAGCAGCCAAGATGGACTAGCGGGGGGCCCCCGGCACACAGATACGCAGTATTTT	CASSQDGLAGGPRHTDTQYF
TRBV19	NA	TRBJ1-1	NA	TGTGCCAGTAGTATGGGTCCGGGGTCTTTCTTT	CASSMGPGSFF
TRBV9	NA	TRBJ1-2	NA	TGTGCCAGCAGCGTAGGGGATTTGATGGCTAACTATGGCTACACCTTC	CASSVGDLMANYGYTF
TRBV19	NA	TRBJ1-1	TRBD1	TGTGCCCCCGATCCATCGGGACAGGTTGGAACTGAAGCTTTCTTT	CAPDPSGQVGTEAFF
TRBV7-5	NA	TRBJ2-7	NA	TGTGCCAGCAGCCCCCATCCGGGGAACTACGAGCAGTACTTC	CASSPHPGNYEQYF
TRBV4-2	NA	TRBJ2-7	NA	TGTGCCAGCAGCCAAGAGGCAGGGCCCTACGAGCAGTACTTC	CASSQEAGPYEQYF
TRBV15	NA	TRBJ2-1	TRBD2	TGTGCCACCGAAAGTGGGACTAGTCGTAATGAGCAGTTCTTC	CATESGTSRNEQFF
TRBV6-5	NA	TRBJ2-7	NA	TGTGCCAGCAGTTACCCGCAGGGTCCCTACGAGCAGTACTTC	CASSYPQGPYEQYF
TRBV4-3	NA	TRBJ2-7	NA	TGCGCCAGCAGCCCCGGGACACTCAACGAGCAGTACTTC	CASSPGTLNEQYF
TRBV2	NA	TRBJ1-4	TRBD1	TGTGCCAGCGGACAACCGGGACAGGCGAATGAAAAACTGTTTTTT	CASGQPGQANEKLFF
TRBV5-6	NA	TRBJ1-3	TRBD1	TGTGCCAGCAGCTTGCGTTACAGGGGTGAAGGAAACACCATATATTTT	CASSLRYRGEGNTIYF
TRBV29-1	NA	TRBJ2-7	NA	TGCAGCGTTGACTCAGGGGCCGGGGAGCAGTACTTC	CSVDSGAGEQYF
TRBV6-6	NA	TRBJ1-6	NA	TGTGCCAGCTTTACAGCAGCTTTTAATTCACCCCTCCACTTT	CASFTAAFNSPLHF
TRBV9	NA	TRBJ2-7	NA	TGTGCCAGCAGCGTAGAAGTTGGTAGCGAGCAGTACTTC	CASSVEVGSEQYF
TRBV9	NA	TRBJ2-2	NA	TGTGCCAGCAGCCTGGGGGGGGGCCCCACCGGGGAGCTGTTTTTT	CASSLGGGPTGELFF
TRBV7-9	NA	TRBJ2-1	NA	TGTGCCAGCAGCTTCTCTCTGACAGTACAACTTTCCCACAATGAGCAGTTCTTC	CASSFSLTVQLSHNEQFF
TRBV19	NA	TRBJ2-3	NA	TGTGCCAGTAGCCGGTCCTTTTTTCCAGATACGCAGTATTTT	CASSRSFFPDTQYF
TRBV28	NA	TRBJ2-3	TRBD1	TGTGCCAGCAGGCCCGCAGGGGGCGGGGCAGATACGCAGTATTTT	CASRPAGGGADTQYF
TRBV19	NA	TRBJ2-7	NA	TGTGCCTCTGGGGGGCAGGACGACGAGCAGTACTTC	CASGGQDDEQYF
TRBV4-3	NA	TRBJ1-1	NA	TGCGCCTCCATGGGGAACACTGAAGCTTTCTTT	CASMGNTEAFF
TRBV11-2	NA	TRBJ2-7	TRBD1	TGTGCCAGCAGCTTAGTCGGACAGGAGTCCTACGAGCAGTACTTC	CASSLVGQESYEQYF
TRBV6-1	NA	TRBJ2-7	TRBD1	TGTGCCAGCAGTGACTACCAGGGGGTGGTCTACGAGCAGTACTTC	CASSDYQGVVYEQYF
TRBV14	NA	TRBJ2-7	NA	TGTGCCAGCAGCCAAGAGCGGCAGGGAGGTTTCCACGAGCAGTACTTC	CASSQERQGGFHEQYF
TRBV28	NA	TRBJ2-1	TRBD2	TGTGCCAGCAGTTCGGGGGGGCCCTTTGAGCAGTTCTTC	CASSSGGPFEQFF
TRBV19	NA	TRBJ2-7	NA	TGTGCCAGTATCAGTGGCTCCTACGAGCAGTACTTC	CASISGSYEQYF
TRBV27	NA	TRBJ2-1	NA	TGTGCCAGCAGTTCCGCGTATAGCGCATCCAATGAGCAGTTCTTC	CASSSAYSASNEQFF
TRBV7-3	NA	TRBJ2-1	NA	TGTGCCAGCAGCCGGGACAACAATGAGCAGTTCTTC	CASSRDNNEQFF
TRBV29-1	NA	TRBJ2-2	NA	TGCAGCGTTGAAAAGGGGAAAAGTACCGGGGAGCTGTTTTTT	CSVEKGKSTGELFF
TRBV30	NA	TRBJ2-7	TRBD1	TGTGCCTGGAGTGTAGGGGACAGTCGTTCCTACGAGCAGTACTTC	CAWSVGDSRSYEQYF
TRBV2	NA	TRBJ2-7	TRBD1	TGTGCCAGCAGACCCGGGACAGGAATTAACTACGAGCAGTACTTC	CASRPGTGINYEQYF
TRBV9	NA	TRBJ2-2	TRBD2	TGTGCCAGCAGCGTGGGACTAGCGGGGACCGGGGAGCTGTTTTTT	CASSVGLAGTGELFF
TRBV4-1	NA	TRBJ1-1	NA	TGCGCCAGCAGCCATTTGTTGGGGGGTGAAGCTTTCTTT	CASSHLLGGEAFF
TRBV6-5	NA	TRBJ1-6	NA	TGTGCCAGCAGTTACATTGGGGGCGCAGCCTCACCCCTCCACTTT	CASSYIGGAASPLHF
TRBV19	NA	TRBJ2-1	NA	TGTGCCAGTAGTTCGGGGGGCGACTACAATGAGCAGTTCTTC	CASSSGGDYNEQFF
TRBV10-3	once	TRBJ2-7	NA	TGTGCCATCAGTGCAGGTAACTACGAGCAGTACTTC	CAISAGNYEQYF
TRBV2	few	TRBJ1-1	NA	TGTGCCAGCAGGGAGGGGCCCACTGAAGCTTTCTTT	CASREGPTEAFF
TRBV19	NA	TRBJ2-2	NA	TGTGCCAGTAAGGGCGAAAACACCGGGGAGCTGTTTTTT	CASKGENTGELFF
TRBV30	NA	TRBJ2-5	NA	TGTGCCTGGAGTGCCCTCGGGGAGACCCAGTACTTC	CAWSALGETQYF
TRBV29-1	NA	TRBJ2-2	NA	TGCAGCGGAGGGACTGTCACCGGGGAGCTGTTTTTT	CSGGTVTGELFF
TRBV27	NA	TRBJ1-1	NA	TGTGCCAGCAGTTACAACAGTTACACTGAAGCTTTCTTT	CASSYNSYTEAFF
TRBV4-3	NA	TRBJ1-2	NA	TGCGCCAGCAGCCAAGAGAAAGGTGTGGAGTTCTATGGCTACACCTTC	CASSQEKGVEFYGYTF
TRBV14	NA	TRBJ2-2	NA	TGTGCCAGCAGCCAAGACTCGAACACCGGGGAGCTGTTTTTT	CASSQDSNTGELFF
TRBV6-1	once	TRBJ2-7	NA	TGTGCCAGCAGTGAGCCCGCAAGGTCGAGTGACGAGCAGTACTTC	CASSEPARSSDEQYF
TRBV7-3	few	TRBJ1-1	NA	TGTGCCAGCAGCTTAATCTGGTTGAACACTGAAGCTTTCTTT	CASSLIWLNTEAFF
TRBV27	NA	TRBJ2-3	NA	TGTGCCAGCAGCCTAGGCCAGGGGATTGCAGATACGCAGTATTTT	CASSLGQGIADTQYF
TRBV7-9	NA	TRBJ2-7	TRBD1	TGTGCCAGCAGCCATGACAGGGGATATCAGAACGAGCAGTACTTC	CASSHDRGYQNEQYF
TRBV29-1	many	TRBJ1-2	NA	TGCAGCGTTGTCCCATCCGACAACTATGGCTACACCTTC	CSVVPSDNYGYTF
TRBV7-2	NA	TRBJ2-7	NA	TGTGCCAGCAGTGGGGGTGCGTTCTACGAGCAGTACTTC	CASSGGAFYEQYF
TRBV5-4	NA	TRBJ2-5	NA	TGTGCCAGCAGCTCATCCGGGGTACCAGAGACCCAGTACTTC	CASSSSGVPETQYF
TRBV5-1	NA	TRBJ1-1	TRBD1	TGCGCCAGCAGGAGTGGTGGGACAGCGAACACTGAAGCTTTCTTT	CASRSGGTANTEAFF
TRBV15	NA	TRBJ1-5	TRBD1	TGTGCCACCAGCAATAACCGGGACAGGGGGAATCAGCCCCAGCATTTT	CATSNNRDRGNQPQHF